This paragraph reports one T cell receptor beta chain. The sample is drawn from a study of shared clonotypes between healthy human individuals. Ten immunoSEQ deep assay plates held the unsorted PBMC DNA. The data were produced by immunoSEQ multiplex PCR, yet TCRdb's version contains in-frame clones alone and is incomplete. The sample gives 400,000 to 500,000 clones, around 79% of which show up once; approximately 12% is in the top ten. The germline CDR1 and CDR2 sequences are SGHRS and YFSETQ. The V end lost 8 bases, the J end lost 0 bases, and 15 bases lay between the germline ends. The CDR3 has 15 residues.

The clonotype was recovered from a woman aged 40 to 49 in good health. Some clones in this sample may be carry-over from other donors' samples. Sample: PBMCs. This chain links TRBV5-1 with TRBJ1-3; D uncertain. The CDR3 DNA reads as TGCGCCAGTTGCTCCGGTGGACTCTCTGGAAACACCATATATTTT. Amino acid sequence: CASCSGGLSGNTIYF.